This paragraph covers one T cell receptor (beta chain) sequence. Its target is not known. This specimen belongs to a study of CD8 T cells in ankylosing spondylitis. Study-level points and caveats: Those disease-linked clones were CD8+; they were also relatively rare in peripheral blood. A TCR beta motif of several highly homologous variants appeared characteristic of ankylosing spondylitis blood. Reportedly, matched ankylosing spondylitis synovial fluid was significantly enriched for disease-linked clones.

In making TCR beta libraries, quantitative 5'-RACE with molecular barcodes was used. TCRdb passed the 5' RACE reads through MiXCR, listing each CDR3 protein once. Among over 450,000 distinct CDR3 sequences listed, roughly an eighth were seen once. There are 14 residues in the CDR3. V lost 4 bases to trimming and J lost 5 bases, with 13 bases between them. Germline CDR1 is SGHRS and CDR2 is YFSETQ. This chain joins TRBV5-1 and TRBJ1-5; TRBD1 might be the D (6 bases). This clonotype was sampled from a male donor with ankylosing spondylitis. Source material: blood, either unsorted or a sorted T cell fraction (not recorded which). CDR3 protein: CASSRERGDQPQHF. CDR3 DNA sequence: TGCGCCAGCAGCCGGGAGAGGGGGGATCAGCCCCAGCATTTT.